These 9 T cell receptor beta chains share one sample of origin, sequenced in a study of cytomegalovirus exposure and HLA in healthy donors. PCR used 60 Vbeta primers and 13 Jbeta primers. Only in-frame clones appear in the TCRdb table, and some are missing; sequencing was by immunoSEQ multiplex PCR. The table lists 90,000 to 130,000 clones, around 70% of them singletons. Input material: PBMCs. These TCRs come from a young man in good health and CMV-seropositive.

V usage is TRBV19 and J usage is TRBJ2-5; TRBD2 aligns across 11 bases. Germline V gene sequence: CDR1 LNHDA, CDR2 SQIVND (reference sequence). There are 13 residues in the CDR3. V was clipped by 7 bases and J by 5 bases; unmatched bases: 3. CDR3 in DNA: TGTGCCAGTACGGCTAGCGGGGGGGAGACCCAGTACTTC. This encodes CASTASGGETQYF. Supplemented by reference TRBV19 and TRBJ2-5, the full variable domain reads DGGITQSPKYLFRKEGQNVTLSCEQNLNHDAMYWYRQDPGQGLRLIYYSQIVNDFQKGDIAEGYSVSREKKESFPLTVTSAQKNPTAFYLCASTASGGETQYFGPGTRLLVL.

The genes are TRBV19 and TRBJ2-7; 12 bases map to TRBD1. The CDR3 has 15 amino acids. Germline loops: CDR1 LNHDA, CDR2 SQIVND (reference sequence). The junction had 4 bases not matched to a gene; V was cut back by 3 bases and J by 4 bases. The CDR3 region is CASSIGTGGEYEQYF. For the CDR3, the DNA is TGTGCCAGTAGTATTGGGACAGGGGGCGAGTACGAGCAGTACTTC.

On this clone itself: This may be a read error, as it is one base from a much larger clone. CDR3 bases: TGTGCCAGCAGTTCCGGACAGCACAATCAGCCCCAGCAGTTT. Translating it yields CASSSGQHNQPQQF. The J gene is TRBJ1-5, the V gene TRBV6-5, with D possibly matching TRBD1 (6 bases). The CDR3 contains 14 residues. Germline lookup yields CDR1 MNHEY and CDR2 SVGAGI.

This clone was seen only once. The V call is TRBV4-2, the J call TRBJ2-3; TRBD2 matches 10 bases. With 6 bases clipped from V and 0 bases from J, the junction kept 9 bases outside the gene matches. The CDR3 extends over 17 amino acids. The germline V gene encodes CDR1 LGHNA and CDR2 YNFKEQ. CDR3 sequence reads: CASSPRASGGSTDTQYF. The DNA for the CDR3 is TGTGCCAGCAGTCCGAGGGCTAGCGGGGGTAGCACAGATACGCAGTATTTT.

J is TRBJ2-2 and V is TRBV19; possibly TRBD2 for D (6 bases). CDR1 LNHDA and CDR2 SQIVND come from the germline V gene (reference sequence). The CDR3 runs to 14 residues. V lost 7 bases, J lost 3 bases, and 12 bases lay in between. The CDR3 DNA reads as TGTGCCAGTACTCTGTGGGGGGACACCGGGGAGCTGTTTTTT. Translating gives CASTLWGDTGELFF.

Points on this clone: The identical CDR3 is also encoded by other nucleotide sequences in the sample. This chain connects TRBV7-2 to TRBJ1-2; D is uncertain. Trimming cost V 0 bases and J 8 bases, with 10 bases left between them. CDR1 is SGHTA, CDR2 FQGNSA, per germline. The CDR3 has 13 amino acids. The CDR3: CASSLAGSGGYTF. CDR3 nucleotides: TGTGCCAGCAGCTTAGCGGGTAGCGGGGGCTACACCTTC.

The CDR3 nucleotides are TGTGCCAGCAGTCTACAGGGGACCGATGGCTACACCTTC. This encodes CASSLQGTDGYTF. The J gene is TRBJ1-2, the V gene TRBV6-6, with 7 bases aligning to TRBD1. The V gene's germline CDR1 is MNHNY and CDR2 SVGAGI (reference sequence). The trim removed 5 bases at V and 6 bases at J, leaving 6 bases unmatched. This CDR3 comprises 13 residues.

This CDR3 is CAWSSWSGGALFRELFF. In nucleotides, the CDR3 is TGTGCCTGGAGTAGTTGGAGCGGGGGGGCCCTTTTTCGGGAGCTGTTTTTT. The rearrangement uses TRBV30 and TRBJ2-2; 10 nucleotides agree with TRBD2. Germline lookup yields CDR1 GTSNPN and CDR2 SVGIG (reference sequence). The CDR3 length is 17 residues. J lost 9 bases, V lost 2 bases, and 15 bases had no gene match.

CDR3 bases: TGTGCCAGCAGCTCCTCTCCCGCAATCGGGGATACGCAGTATTTT. Its translation: CASSSSPAIGDTQYF. The chain is built from TRBV9 and TRBJ2-3, with no clear D. The CDR3 consists of 15 residues. V was shortened by 4 bases and J by 6 bases, with 18 bases between the two germline ends. The V gene's germline CDR1 is SGDLS and CDR2 YYNGEE. The complete variable domain, with remaining parts taken from reference TRBV9 and TRBJ2-3, reads DSGVTQTPKHLITATGQRVTLRCSPRSGDLSVYWYQQSLDQGLQFLIQYYNGEERAKGNILERFSAQQFPDLHSELNLSSLELGDSALYFCASSSSPAIGDTQYFGPGTRLTVL.